This record covers a single TCR beta chain. Its cognate antigen is unknown. The CDR3 is made up of 14 amino acids. Germline trimming cut 5 bases from V and 6 bases from J; bases unmatched to any gene: 10. CDR1 and CDR2 (germline): SGHTA, FQGNSA. The data were taken from a study of cytomegalovirus exposure and HLA in healthy donors. About the research overall: From HLA-typed donors, an early data release held some 80 million unique TCRs. The study, taken as a whole, reports: Later on, an analysis tied 15,000 to 20,000 TCR beta sequences to HLA alleles at 0.05 false discovery rate. Data from an earlier analysis indicated that most TCR beta V segments were productive either about 87% or about 30% of the time. It is likely that the observed cluster of highly shared sequence variants was a sequencing artifact.

The PCR ran on 60 Vbeta and 13 Jbeta primers. The method was immunoSEQ multiplex PCR; TCRdb's version includes in-frame clones alone and lacks a portion of them. The repertoire consists of roughly 150,000 clones, with approximately 80% occurring once and the leading ten covering 2.2%. The chain employs TRBV7-2 and TRBJ2-7, with 7 bases lining up with TRBD1. The sequenced material came from PBMCs. The clonotype was recovered from a man aged 50-59 years in good health and CMV-seropositive. In nucleotides, the CDR3 is TGTGCCAGCAGCCAATCCAGACAGGGTGGCGAGCAGTACTTC. Translated, it gives CASSQSRQGGEQYF.